This TCR beta chain was documented in a study of graft-versus-host responses after intestinal transplantation. Whole-study context: Multivisceral, liver-intestinal, or isolated intestinal grafts were transplanted into recipients. Anti-thymocyte globulin induction, then tacrolimus and steroids for about 3 years, went to all recipients. Study-level points and caveats: Allografts from individuals with graft-donor T cell macrochimerism displayed high graft-versus-host to host-versus-graft clonal ratios. Investigators detected GvH clones in recipient marrow, with some emerging earlier in ileum or blood.

The data were produced by immunoSEQ multiplex PCR, yet TCRdb's version contains in-frame clones alone and is incomplete. Among about 73,000 clones listed, almost 90% were seen once. Germline V lookup: CDR1 SGHAT, CDR2 FQNNGV. The CDR3 is 14 residues long. After removal of 6 bases from V and 7 bases from J, the junction contained 12 bases not matched to a gene. With respect to this clone: Its cognate antigen is unknown.

The receptor's source is a human donor who was the organ donor for an intestinal transplant. The rearrangement links TRBV11-2 to TRBJ2-7, with 7 nucleotides matching TRBD2. This material consisted of unstimulated CD8+ T cells sorted from spleen or lymph node cells, taken before transplant. The CDR3 protein is CASRSPGGLMEQYV. DNA for the CDR3: TGTGCCAGCAGGTCACCGGGAGGTTTGATGGAGCAGTACGTC.